This record looks at one T cell receptor (beta chain) sequence and its context. Germline and junction disagree at one end, which may indicate a read error. TCRdb passed the 5' RACE reads through MiXCR, listing each CDR3 protein once. The data contain fewer than 75,000 distinct CDR3 sequences, approximately 26% of them singletons. Cells sorted as Tregs were CD4+, CD25+ and CD127-/low. The sequence derives from a female donor with breast cancer. Source material: tumor-infiltrating Tregs sorted from the breast tumor.

CDR3 sequence reads: CTSNKLGRSNEQFF. The CDR3 bases are TGTACCAGCAACAAACTAGGACGGAGCAATGAGCAGTTCTTC. The chain links TRBV6-5 to TRBJ2-1; perhaps TRBD2 as D (5 bases). The CDR3 covers 14 residues. Looked up from germline, CDR1 is MNHEY and CDR2 is SVGAGI.